This TCR beta chain derives from a study of blood T cell repertoires in COVID-19. Study background: PBMCs, B-cell-depleted T cells, or T cells were the source of the cDNA or gDNA that made up the material.

Some clones are missing from TCRdb's copy, which holds only in-frame ones; the method was immunoSEQ multiplex PCR. The data hold about 260,000 clones, with approximately 86% observed a single time. The length of the CDR3 is 15 residues. Looked up from germline, CDR1 is LNHDA and CDR2 is SQIVND (reference sequence). With V trimmed by 6 bases and J by 8 bases, 8 bases remained unmatched. This sequence was found in a human donor in a cohort sampled during active COVID-19. The sequencing sample was made of peripheral blood. The V gene is TRBV19, the J gene TRBJ1-4, with TRBD1 identical over 11 bases. The CDR3 is CASSWTGGSKEKLFF. For the CDR3, the DNA is TGTGCCAGTAGCTGGACAGGGGGCAGTAAGGAAAAACTGTTTTTT.